The present entry profiles one T cell receptor beta chain with its context. As yet, its antigen is unknown. These data are taken from a study of T cell repertoires in cytomegalovirus infection. V dropped 7 bases and J dropped 5; count of bases not matched to a gene: 22. The CDR3 consists of 19 residues. Germline V gene data show CDR1 as SGHVS and CDR2 as FQNEAQ. TCRdb re-called the reads with MiXCR, one entry per CDR3 protein. The sample lists 100,000 to 150,000 distinct CDR3 sequences, 32% occurring once. Material: CD8+ T cells from cultured PBMCs, obtained from culture after CMV antigen stimulation. This receptor was obtained from a human donor in good health (CMV status not recorded). Some clones in this sample may be carry-over from other donors' samples. The chain couples TRBV7-8 to TRBJ1-5; 8 positions match TRBD1. The CDR3: CASNSGGRTGTRWYQPQHF. The CDR3, as DNA: TGTGCCAGCAACTCCGGCGGCAGGACAGGGACTCGCTGGTATCAGCCCCAGCATTTT.